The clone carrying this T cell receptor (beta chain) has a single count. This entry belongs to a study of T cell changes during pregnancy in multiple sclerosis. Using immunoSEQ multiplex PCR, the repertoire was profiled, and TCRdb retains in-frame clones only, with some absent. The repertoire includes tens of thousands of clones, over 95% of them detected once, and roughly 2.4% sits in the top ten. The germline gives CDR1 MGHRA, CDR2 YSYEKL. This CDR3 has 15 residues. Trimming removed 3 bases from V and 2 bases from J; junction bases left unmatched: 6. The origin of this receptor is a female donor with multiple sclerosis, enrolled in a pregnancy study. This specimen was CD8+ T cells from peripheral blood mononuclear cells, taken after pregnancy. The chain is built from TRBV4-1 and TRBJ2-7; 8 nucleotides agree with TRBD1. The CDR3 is CASSQLGQETYEQYF. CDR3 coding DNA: TGCGCCAGCAGCCAGCTGGGACAGGAAACCTACGAGCAGTACTTC.